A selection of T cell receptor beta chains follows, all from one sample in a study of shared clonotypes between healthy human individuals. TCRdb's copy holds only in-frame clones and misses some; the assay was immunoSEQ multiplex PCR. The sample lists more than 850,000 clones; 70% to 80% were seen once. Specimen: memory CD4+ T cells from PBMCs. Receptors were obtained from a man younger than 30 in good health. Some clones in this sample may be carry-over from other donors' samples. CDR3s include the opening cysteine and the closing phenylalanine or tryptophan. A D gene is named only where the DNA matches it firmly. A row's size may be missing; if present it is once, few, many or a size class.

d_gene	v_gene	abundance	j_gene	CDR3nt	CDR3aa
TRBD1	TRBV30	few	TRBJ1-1	TGTGCCTGGAGTGGACAGGGGCTTGCTGAAGCTTTCTTT	CAWSGQGLAEAFF
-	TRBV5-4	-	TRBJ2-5	TGTGCCAGCAGGGAGTCAGGGGGGCGAGAGACCCAGTACTTC	CASRESGGRETQYF
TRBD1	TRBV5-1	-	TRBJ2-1	TGCGCCAGCAGCTTGGGACAGGGAAGTGAGCAGTTCTTC	CASSLGQGSEQFF
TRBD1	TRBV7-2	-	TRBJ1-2	TGTGCCAGCAGCTTAGAATCAGGCAGGGGGCTCTATGGCTACACCTTC	CASSLESGRGLYGYTF
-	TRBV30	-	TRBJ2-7	TGTGCCTGGAGGGGGTATGAGGGGTGGCAGTACTTC	CAWRGYEGWQYF
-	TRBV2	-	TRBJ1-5	TGTGCCAGCAGTGAAAGGAGCGAGAATCAGCCCCAGCATTTT	CASSERSENQPQHF
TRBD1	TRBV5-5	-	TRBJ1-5	TGTGCCAGCAGCACCGGGACAGGGGATCTTAGCAATCAGCCCCAGCATTTT	CASSTGTGDLSNQPQHF
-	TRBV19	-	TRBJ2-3	TGTGCCAGTAGTATCAGGGTAGCAGATACGCAGTATTTT	CASSIRVADTQYF
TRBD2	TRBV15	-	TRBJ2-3	TGTGCCACCAGCTCCGGGACTAGTATTGCGAAGGGTCTCACAGATACGCAGTATTTT	CATSSGTSIAKGLTDTQYF
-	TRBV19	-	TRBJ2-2	TGTGCCAGTAGTTACGACAGCTACACCGGGGAGCTGTTTTTT	CASSYDSYTGELFF
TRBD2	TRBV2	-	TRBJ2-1	TGTGCCAGCAGAGCGACTAGCGCTGGTGAGCAGTTCTTC	CASRATSAGEQFF
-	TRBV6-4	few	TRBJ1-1	TGTGCCAGCAGCGCCCTGGGGAACACTGAAGCTTTCTTT	CASSALGNTEAFF
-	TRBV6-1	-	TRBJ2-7	TGTGCCAGCAGTGCCGGAAGCGGGCTCAGCTCCTACGAGCAGTACTTC	CASSAGSGLSSYEQYF
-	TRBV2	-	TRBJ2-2	TGTGCCAGCAGTAAAGGTGTGGCGGGGTCACCCAGCACCGGGGAGCTGTTTTTT	CASSKGVAGSPSTGELFF
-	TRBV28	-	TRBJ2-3	TGTGCCAGCAGTTTAGGGGGGATAACAGATACGCAGTATTTT	CASSLGGITDTQYF
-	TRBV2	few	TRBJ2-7	TGTGCCAGCAGTGAGAACGGACGGGAGCAGTACTTC	CASSENGREQYF
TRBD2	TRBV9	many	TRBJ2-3	TGTGCCAGCAGCCCGCCGGGGGGGGTTCTGGATACGCAGTATTTT	CASSPPGGVLDTQYF
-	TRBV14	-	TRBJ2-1	TGTGCCAGCAGCACAGACAGTTCCAATGAGCAGTTCTTC	CASSTDSSNEQFF
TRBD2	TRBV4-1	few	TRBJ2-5	TGCGCCAGCAGCCACGGACTAGAAGAGACCCAGTACTTC	CASSHGLEETQYF
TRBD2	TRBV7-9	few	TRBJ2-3	TGTGCCAGCAGCGGGACTAGCGGGAGGAGGCTGATGGCAGATACGCAGTATTTT	CASSGTSGRRLMADTQYF
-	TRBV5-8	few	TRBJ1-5	TGTGCCAGCAGCCGGGCGGGCTGGCGCAATCAGCCCCAGCATTTT	CASSRAGWRNQPQHF
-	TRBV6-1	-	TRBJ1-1	TGTGCCAGCAGTTCGACACGTTCGAACACTGAAGCTTTCTTT	CASSSTRSNTEAFF
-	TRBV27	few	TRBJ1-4	TGTGCCAGCAGTTTACAGGGGACCCTCCATGGAAAACTGTTTTTT	CASSLQGTLHGKLFF
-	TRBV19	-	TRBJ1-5	TGTGCCAGTAGTGACCGAGGGGGGTATCAGCCCCAGCATTTT	CASSDRGGYQPQHF
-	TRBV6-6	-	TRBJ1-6	TGTGCCAGCAGTTACTCTGGGGGCACCTATAATTCACCCCTCCACTTT	CASSYSGGTYNSPLHF
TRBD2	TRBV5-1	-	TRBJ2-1	TGCGCCAGCAGCTTGCCTCTTAGGGCTAGCGGGGACAACTCCTACAATGAGCAGTTCTTC	CASSLPLRASGDNSYNEQFF
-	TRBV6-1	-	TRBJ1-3	TGTGCCAGCAGTGAAGCCGGCTCTGGAAACACCATATATTTT	CASSEAGSGNTIYF
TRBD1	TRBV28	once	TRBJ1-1	TGTGCCAGCAGTTTAAAGGGACAGGGGGAAACTGACACTGAAGCTTTCTTT	CASSLKGQGETDTEAFF
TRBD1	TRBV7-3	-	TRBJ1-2	TGTGCCAGCAGCCCCGACAGGGCCCAAGGCTACACCTTC	CASSPDRAQGYTF
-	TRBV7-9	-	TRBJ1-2	TGTGCCAGCAGCCACCGGCAGCATGGCTACACCTTC	CASSHRQHGYTF
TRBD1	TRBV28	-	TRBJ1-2	TGTGCCAGCAGTGTCAATTACAGGGGTATTCCCTATGGCTACACCTTC	CASSVNYRGIPYGYTF
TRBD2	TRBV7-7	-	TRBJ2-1	TGTGCCAGCAGCTTAGCGCCAGCGGGAGTGGGCGATGAGCAGTTCTTC	CASSLAPAGVGDEQFF
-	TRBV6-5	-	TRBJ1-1	TGTGCCAGCACCCGGGACATCCTAACCACTGAAGCTTTCTTT	CASTRDILTTEAFF
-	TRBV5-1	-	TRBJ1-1	TGCGCCAGCAGCTTGGCCGTGGGCCTTACTATGAACACTGAAGCTTTCTTT	CASSLAVGLTMNTEAFF
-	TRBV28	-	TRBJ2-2	TGTGCCAGCAGACTATCGGGCGGGGAGCTGTTTTTT	CASRLSGGELFF
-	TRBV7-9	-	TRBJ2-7	TGTGCCAGCAGCCCTCTTTCTAAAGGGGAGCAGTACTTC	CASSPLSKGEQYF
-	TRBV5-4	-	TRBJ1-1	TGTGCCAGCAGTAAGACTACTAGCATGAACACTGAAGCTTTCTTT	CASSKTTSMNTEAFF
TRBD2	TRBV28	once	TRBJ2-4	TGTGCCAGCAGTCCCGCTTCGGGGGGGGCCCCCTACGCCAAAAACATTCAGTACTTC	CASSPASGGAPYAKNIQYF
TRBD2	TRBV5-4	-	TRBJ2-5	TGTGCCAGCAGCTTGGCTAGCGGAGGAGAGACCCAGTACTTC	CASSLASGGETQYF
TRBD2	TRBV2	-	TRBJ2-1	TGTGCCAGACATTCCGGGACTATCCTGTCAGGTGGATTCTTC	CARHSGTILSGGFF
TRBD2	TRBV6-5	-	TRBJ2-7	TGTGCCAGCAGTTACTCGTATATAGCGGGAGAGGGCGAGCAGTACTTC	CASSYSYIAGEGEQYF
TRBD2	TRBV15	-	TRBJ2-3	TGTGCCACCAGCAGAGGTAGCGGGCGGGTGGATACGCAGTATTTT	CATSRGSGRVDTQYF
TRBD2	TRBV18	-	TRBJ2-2	TGTGCCAGCTCACCGGGACTAGCGGGAAACACCGGGGAGCTGTTTTTT	CASSPGLAGNTGELFF
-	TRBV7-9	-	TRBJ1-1	TGTGCCAGCAGCCCCGGGACGGCAGGGGACACTGAAGCTTTCTTT	CASSPGTAGDTEAFF
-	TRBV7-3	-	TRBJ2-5	TGTGCCAGCAGCTCTTGGACAGATCAAGAGACCCAGTACTTC	CASSSWTDQETQYF
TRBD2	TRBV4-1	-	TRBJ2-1	TGCGCCAGCAGCCAAGGGTCGGGACTAGCGAATAATGAGCAGTTCTTC	CASSQGSGLANNEQFF
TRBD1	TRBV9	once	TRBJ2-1	TGTGCCAGCAGCGTACTGACAGGGGCTCGGGACAATGAGCAGTTCTTC	CASSVLTGARDNEQFF
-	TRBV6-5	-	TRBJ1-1	TGTGCCAGCGGCCGGCGGACTGCCGGCACTGAAGCTTTCTTT	CASGRRTAGTEAFF
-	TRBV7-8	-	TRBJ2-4	TGTGCCAGCAGCTTAGGGGGGCGCGGCAAAAACATTCAGTACTTC	CASSLGGRGKNIQYF
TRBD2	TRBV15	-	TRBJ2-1	TGTGCCACCAGATTCGGGAGGAACCCCAATGAGCAGTTCTTC	CATRFGRNPNEQFF
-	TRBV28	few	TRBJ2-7	TGTGCCAGCAGTCTAGAGGGCTTCTACGAGCAGTACTTC	CASSLEGFYEQYF
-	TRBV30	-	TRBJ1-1	TGTGCCTGGAGTCGGGGGACCGGCAGGGTGAACACTGAAGCTTTCTTT	CAWSRGTGRVNTEAFF
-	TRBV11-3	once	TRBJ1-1	TGTGCCAGCAGCCTAGGAGGGTGGGGCACTGAAGCTTTCTTT	CASSLGGWGTEAFF
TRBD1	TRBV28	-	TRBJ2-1	TGTGCCAGCAGCCGCGGGACAGGGGGCTATGAGCAGTTCTTC	CASSRGTGGYEQFF
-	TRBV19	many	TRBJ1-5	TGTGCCAGTAGTGTACAGGTTAGAAGCAATCAGCCCCAGCATTTT	CASSVQVRSNQPQHF
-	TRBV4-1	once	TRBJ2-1	TGCGCCAGCAGCCGGGGACGAAGTTACAATGAGCAGTTCTTC	CASSRGRSYNEQFF
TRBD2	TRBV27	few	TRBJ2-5	TGTGCCACCCGAAAGCGGGATCAAGAGACCCAGTACTTC	CATRKRDQETQYF
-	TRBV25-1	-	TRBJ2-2	TGTGCCAGCTTGGGGGCCGGGCCCGGGGAGCTGTTTTTT	CASLGAGPGELFF
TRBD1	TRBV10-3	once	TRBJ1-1	TGTGCCATCAGTGAGACAGGGGTATCGATGAACACTGAAGCTTTCTTT	CAISETGVSMNTEAFF
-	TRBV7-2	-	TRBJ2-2	TGTGCCAGCAGGCAGGGTCATAACACCGGGGAGCTGTTTTTT	CASRQGHNTGELFF